A selection of T cell receptor beta chains follows, all from one sample in a study of blood T cell repertoires in COVID-19. TCRdb keeps only in-frame clones here, not all; method: immunoSEQ multiplex PCR. The sample lists fewer than 400,000 clones; 92% were seen once. The sample consisted of PBMCs or T cells enriched from blood (not recorded which). Receptors originate from a woman aged 30 to 39 who had recovered from COVID-19. CDR3s include the opening cysteine and the closing phenylalanine or tryptophan. D genes are given only for firm matches. Clone sizes are given selectively: once, few, many, or a class where the clone is expanded.

NA	NA	TRBV15	TRBJ2-3	TGTGCCACCAGCAGAGATCATCCGGGGGTCACAGATACGCAGTATTTT	CATSRDHPGVTDTQYF
TRBD1	NA	TRBV27	TRBJ1-1	TGTGCCAGCAGTCCGACAGGGGGTCCCCAAACTGAAGCTTTCTTT	CASSPTGGPQTEAFF
TRBD2	NA	TRBV5-4	TRBJ2-7	TGTGCCAGCAGCTCCGGGACTAGCGGGGGGTCGTGGCAGTACTTC	CASSSGTSGGSWQYF
NA	NA	TRBV6-5	TRBJ2-7	TGTGCCAGCAGTTACTCGAGGCGAAATCTCTACGAGCAGTACTTC	CASSYSRRNLYEQYF
TRBD1	NA	TRBV15	TRBJ2-3	TGTGCCACCAGCAGGGGCTTGGACAGGGGGTGGACAGATACGCAGTATTTT	CATSRGLDRGWTDTQYF
TRBD2	NA	TRBV6-1	TRBJ2-3	TGTGCCAGCAGTGCCTTGGGACTAACCACAGATACGCAGTATTTT	CASSALGLTTDTQYF
NA	NA	TRBV5-4	TRBJ2-3	TGTGCCAGCAGCTCGGACACTTCCACAGATACGCAGTATTTT	CASSSDTSTDTQYF
TRBD2	once	TRBV7-3	TRBJ2-1	TGTGCCAGCAGCTTAAGCGGGAGGGAAGGGAATGAGCAGTTCTTC	CASSLSGREGNEQFF
TRBD1	NA	TRBV11-3	TRBJ1-2	TGTGCCAGCAGCTACAGGGGGATGTATGGCTACACCTTC	CASSYRGMYGYTF
TRBD2	NA	TRBV7-9	TRBJ2-1	TGTGCCAGCAGCTCCCAGCCGGGGGGTGAGTTCTTC	CASSSQPGGEFF
TRBD2	NA	TRBV19	TRBJ2-7	TGTGCCAGTAACTCCGGGGGGTTCCCCTACGAGCAGTACTTC	CASNSGGFPYEQYF